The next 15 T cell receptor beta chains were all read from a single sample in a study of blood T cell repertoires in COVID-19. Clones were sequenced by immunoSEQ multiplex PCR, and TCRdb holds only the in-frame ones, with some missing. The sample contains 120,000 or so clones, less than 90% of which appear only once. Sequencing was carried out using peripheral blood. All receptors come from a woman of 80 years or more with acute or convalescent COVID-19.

This CDR3 reads CASREQQYGYTF. In nucleotides, the CDR3 is TGTGCCAGCCGAGAACAGCAGTATGGCTACACCTTC. The chain combines TRBV6-5 with TRBJ1-2, with D unclear. Germline V gives CDR1 MNHEY, CDR2 SVGAGI. The CDR3 spans 12 residues. V lost 8 bases and J 5 bases, leaving 12 bases between the germline ends.

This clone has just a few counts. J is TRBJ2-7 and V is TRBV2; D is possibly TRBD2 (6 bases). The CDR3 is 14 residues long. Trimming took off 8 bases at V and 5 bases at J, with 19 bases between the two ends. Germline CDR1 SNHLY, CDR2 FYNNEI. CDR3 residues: CASGGTDTRDEQYF. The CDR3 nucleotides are TGTGCCAGCGGGGGGACGGACACTCGGGACGAGCAGTACTTC.

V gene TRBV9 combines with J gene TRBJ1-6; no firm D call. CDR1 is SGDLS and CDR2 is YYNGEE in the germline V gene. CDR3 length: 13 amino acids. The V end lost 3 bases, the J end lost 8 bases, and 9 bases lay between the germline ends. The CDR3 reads CASSDNQDSPLHF. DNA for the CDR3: TGTGCCAGCAGCGACAATCAGGATTCACCCCTCCACTTT.

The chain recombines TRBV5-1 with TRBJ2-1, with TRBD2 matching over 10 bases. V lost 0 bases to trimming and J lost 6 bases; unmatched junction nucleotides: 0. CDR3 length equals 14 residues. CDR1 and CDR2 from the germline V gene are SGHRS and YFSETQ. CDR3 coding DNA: TGCGCCAGCAGCTTGGGGACTAGCGGCAATGAGCAGTTCTTC. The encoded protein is CASSLGTSGNEQFF.

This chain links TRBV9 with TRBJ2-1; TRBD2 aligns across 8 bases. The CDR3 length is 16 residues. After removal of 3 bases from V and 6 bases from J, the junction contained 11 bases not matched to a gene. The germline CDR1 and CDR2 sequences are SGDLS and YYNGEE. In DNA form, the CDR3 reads TGTGCCAGCAGCGCCGCCGGGAGGGGGGGGGCCAATGAGCAGTTCTTC. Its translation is CASSAAGRGGANEQFF. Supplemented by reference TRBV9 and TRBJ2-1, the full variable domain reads DSGVTQTPKHLITATGQRVTLRCSPRSGDLSVYWYQQSLDQGLQFLIQYYNGEERAKGNILERFSAQQFPDLHSELNLSSLELGDSALYFCASSAAGRGGANEQFFGPGTRLTVL.

CDR3 region: CASSPQKPAQGMNEQFF. The CDR3 nucleotides are TGTGCCAGCAGTCCCCAAAAGCCGGCGCAGGGGATGAATGAGCAGTTCTTC. The J gene is TRBJ2-1, the V gene TRBV6-2 or TRBV6-3, with D perhaps matching TRBD1 (6 bases). Germline V gene sequence: CDR1 MNHEY, CDR2 SVGEGT. This CDR3 contains 17 residues. V lost 5 bases and J 7 bases, leaving 24 bases between the germline ends.

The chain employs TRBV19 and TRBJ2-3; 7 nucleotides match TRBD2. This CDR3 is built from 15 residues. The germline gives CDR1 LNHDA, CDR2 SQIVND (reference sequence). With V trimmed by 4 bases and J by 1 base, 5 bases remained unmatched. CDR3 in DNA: TGTGCCAGTAGTACCCAGCGGGGACGCACAGATACGCAGTATTTT. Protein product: CASSTQRGRTDTQYF.

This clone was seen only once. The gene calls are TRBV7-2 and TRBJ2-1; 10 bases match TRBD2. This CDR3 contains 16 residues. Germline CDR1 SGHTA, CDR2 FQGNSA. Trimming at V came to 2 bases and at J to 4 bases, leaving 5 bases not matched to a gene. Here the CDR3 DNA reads TGTGCCAGCAGCTTATCAGTAGCGGGGGGTTACAATGAGCAGTTCTTC. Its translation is CASSLSVAGGYNEQFF.

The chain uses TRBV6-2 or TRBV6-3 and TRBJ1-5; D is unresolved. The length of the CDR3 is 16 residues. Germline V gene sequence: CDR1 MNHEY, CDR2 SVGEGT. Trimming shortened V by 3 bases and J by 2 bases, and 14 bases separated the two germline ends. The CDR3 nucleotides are TGTGCCAGCAGTTATGAGACACATAATCGCAATCAGCCCCAGCATTTT. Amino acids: CASSYETHNRNQPQHF.

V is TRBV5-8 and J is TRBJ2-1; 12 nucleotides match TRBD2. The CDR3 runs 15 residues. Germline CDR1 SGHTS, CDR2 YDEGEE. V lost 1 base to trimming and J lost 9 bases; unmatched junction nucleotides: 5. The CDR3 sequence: CASSLRLAGVGEQFF. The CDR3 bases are TGTGCCAGCAGCTTGCGACTAGCGGGGGTCGGTGAGCAGTTCTTC.

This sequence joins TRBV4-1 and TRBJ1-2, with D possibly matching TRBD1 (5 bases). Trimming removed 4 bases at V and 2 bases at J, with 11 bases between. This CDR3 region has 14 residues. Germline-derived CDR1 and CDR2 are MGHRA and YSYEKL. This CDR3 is CASSRSTVNYGYTF. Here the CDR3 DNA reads TGCGCCAGCAGCCGATCGACAGTCAACTATGGCTACACCTTC.

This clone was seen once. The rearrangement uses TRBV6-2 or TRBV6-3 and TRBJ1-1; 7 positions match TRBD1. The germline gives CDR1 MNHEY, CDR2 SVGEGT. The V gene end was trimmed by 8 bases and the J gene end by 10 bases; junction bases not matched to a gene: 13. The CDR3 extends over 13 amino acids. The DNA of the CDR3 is TGTGCCAGCGGCCCGACAGGGCGTCTCGGAGCTTTCTTT. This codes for CASGPTGRLGAFF.

CDR3: CASRGDSDTQYF. The CDR3 DNA reads as TGTGCCAGCAGGGGGGACTCAGATACGCAGTATTTT. This chain uses TRBV6-5 with TRBJ2-3; the D gene is possibly TRBD2 (6 bases). The CDR3 loop spans 12 amino acids. The ends were cut back, 6 bases at V and 4 bases at J, with 8 bases in the middle. Per germline, CDR1 MNHEY and CDR2 SVGAGI.

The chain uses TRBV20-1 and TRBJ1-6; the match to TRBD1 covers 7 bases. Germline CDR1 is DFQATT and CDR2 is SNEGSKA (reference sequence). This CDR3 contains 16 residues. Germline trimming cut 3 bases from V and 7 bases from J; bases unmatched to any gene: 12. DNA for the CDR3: TGCAGTGCTAGTGTAATAGGGGGCTTTTCCAATTCACCCCTCCACTTT. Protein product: CSASVIGGFSNSPLHF.

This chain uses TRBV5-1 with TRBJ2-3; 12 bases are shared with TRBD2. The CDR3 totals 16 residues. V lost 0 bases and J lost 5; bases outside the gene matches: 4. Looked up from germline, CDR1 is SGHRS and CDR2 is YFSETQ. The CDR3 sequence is CASSLASGGAGDTQYF. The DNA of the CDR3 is TGCGCCAGCAGCTTGGCTAGCGGGGGGGCGGGAGATACGCAGTATTTT.